The 17 T cell receptor beta chains listed next were all sequenced from one sample in a study of long-term antiretroviral therapy in people with HIV. Survey level was the resolution at which the v3.0 immunoSEQ assay ran. The data were produced by immunoSEQ multiplex PCR, yet TCRdb's version contains in-frame clones alone and is incomplete. Among under 45,000 clones listed, about 86% were seen once. The sample was unsorted PBMCs, taken 1.2 years after starting antiretroviral therapy. The origin of the receptors is a woman between 45 and 60 years old with HIV.

The chain combines TRBV18 with TRBJ2-1, with 10 bases lining up with TRBD1. After removal of 1 base from V and 0 bases from J, the junction contained 12 bases not matched to a gene. Per the germline V gene, CDR1 is KGHSH and CDR2 is LQKENI. The CDR3 is made up of 20 amino acids. CDR3 sequence (DNA): TGTGCCAGCTCACCACGGGGGACAGGGGAAGGTTCGTCCTCCTACAATGAGCAGTTCTTC. Its protein product is CASSPRGTGEGSSSYNEQFF.

CDR3 in amino acids: CASSVGTDFYNSPLHF. For the CDR3, the DNA is TGTGCCAGCAGCGTAGGTACAGACTTTTATAATTCACCCCTCCACTTT. V gene TRBV9 combines with J gene TRBJ1-6; D ambiguous. The V and J ends lost 0 bases and 4 bases respectively, with 11 bases between them. Per germline, CDR1 SGDLS and CDR2 YYNGEE. The CDR3 consists of 16 residues.

This chain uses TRBV6-5 with TRBJ1-1; D unresolved. Trimming stripped 0 bases from V and 5 bases from J, with 7 bases between. Germline loops: CDR1 MNHEY, CDR2 SVGAGI. The CDR3 covers 13 residues. CDR3 coding DNA: TGTGCCAGCAGTTACTCGACTCGAACTGAAGCTTTCTTT. Its translation is CASSYSTRTEAFF.

The rearrangement joins TRBV6-6 to TRBJ2-3; 8 positions agree with TRBD1. V trimming: 2 bases; J trimming: 4 bases; junction bases outside the gene matches: 2. The CDR3 loop spans 14 amino acids. Germline V gives CDR1 MNHNY, CDR2 SVGAGI (reference sequence). Here the CDR3 reads CASSYGDRPDTQYF. The CDR3 DNA sequence: TGTGCCAGCAGTTACGGGGACAGGCCAGATACGCAGTATTTT.

The chain employs TRBV7-3 and TRBJ2-1; D is unclear. Trimming removed 5 bases at V and 8 bases at J, with 13 bases between. CDR3 length: 13 amino acids. CDR1 and CDR2 from the germline V gene are SGHTA and FQGTGA. The CDR3 reads CASSRQVGDEQFF. CDR3 nucleotide sequence: TGTGCCAGCAGCCGGCAGGTTGGCGATGAGCAGTTCTTC. Using reference TRBV7-3 and TRBJ2-1 for the parts outside the CDR3, the full variable domain is GAGVSQTPSNKVTEKGKYVELRCDPISGHTALYWYRQSLGQGPEFLIYFQGTGAADDSGLPNDRFFAVRPEGSVSTLKIQRTERGDSAVYLCASSRQVGDEQFFGPGTRLTVL.

The rearrangement joins TRBV5-5 to TRBJ1-5; D unclear. Germline CDR1 is SGHKS and CDR2 is YYEKEE (reference sequence). The CDR3 is 18 residues long. Deletions cut 1 base from V and 0 bases from J, with 17 bases between. CDR3 in DNA: TGTGCCAGCAGCTTGAGGGTGACGGGCGAGGGTAGCAATCAGCCCCAGCATTTT. Translation gives CASSLRVTGEGSNQPQHF.

The chain carries TRBV19 and TRBJ1-1, with 7 bases fitting TRBD1. Germline assignment: CDR1 LNHDA and CDR2 SQIVND (reference sequence). The trim removed 6 bases at V and 3 bases at J, leaving 1 base unmatched. The CDR3 has 12 amino acids. CDR3 coding DNA: TGTGCCAGTAGGACAGGGTACACTGAAGCTTTCTTT. Translated, it gives CASRTGYTEAFF.

The V gene is TRBV30, the J gene TRBJ1-1; D gene unclear. V gave up 1 base and J gave up 9 bases, with 9 bases separating them. Germline V gene data show CDR1 as GTSNPN and CDR2 as SVGIG (reference sequence). This CDR3 comprises 11 residues. The CDR3 region has the DNA TGTGCCTGGAGTGGTGGCCCGAAAGCTTTCTTT. Translating it yields CAWSGGPKAFF.

The chain carries TRBV7-2 and TRBJ2-7; TRBD1 matches at 7 bases. The CDR3 spans 14 residues. The germline CDR1 and CDR2 sequences are SGHTA and FQGNSA. Trimming at V came to 5 bases and at J to 6 bases, leaving 10 bases not matched to a gene. CDR3 in DNA: TGTGCCAGCAGCCCTCGGGACAGAGTATCCGAGCAGTACTTC. It codes for CASSPRDRVSEQYF.

This chain connects TRBV18 to TRBJ2-1; 11 nucleotides line up with TRBD2. The CDR3 length is 14 residues. CDR1 is KGHSH and CDR2 is LQKENI in the germline V gene. With 2 bases clipped from V and 10 bases from J, the junction kept 4 bases outside the gene matches. The CDR3 sequence: CASSPIAGGREQFF. The CDR3 DNA follows: TGTGCCAGCTCACCAATAGCGGGGGGGCGAGAGCAGTTCTTC.

The J gene is TRBJ1-3, the V gene TRBV5-8; tentative D call: TRBD1 (6 bases). Trimming removed 2 bases at V and 5 bases at J, with 11 bases between. This CDR3 has 14 amino acids. Per the germline V gene, CDR1 is SGHTS and CDR2 is YDEGEE. CDR3 loop: CASSLSGARNTIYF. CDR3 coding DNA: TGTGCCAGCAGCTTATCGGGGGCCAGAAACACCATATATTTT.

The chain joins TRBV7-3 to TRBJ2-2, with D maybe TRBD1 (6 bases). The CDR3 has 14 amino acids. Trimming cost V 1 base and J 5 bases, with 8 bases left between them. The germline gives CDR1 SGHTA, CDR2 FQGTGA. The CDR3 loop reads CASSLMGATGELFF. In nucleotides, the CDR3 is TGTGCCAGCAGCTTAATGGGGGCGACCGGGGAGCTGTTTTTT.

The chain combines TRBV5-4 with TRBJ2-1; 9 nucleotides line up with TRBD1. Losses at the gene ends were 0 bases for V and 8 bases for J; bases not matched to a gene: 12. The CDR3 runs to 17 residues. Per the germline V gene, CDR1 is SGHNT and CDR2 is YYREEE (reference sequence). The CDR3 bases are TGTGCCAGCAGCTTGGGCGTGGCGACAGGGGGGCGAGATGAGCAGTTCTTC. Translating it yields CASSLGVATGGRDEQFF.

This rearrangement joins TRBV6-5 to TRBJ2-4, with D uncertain. CDR1 and CDR2 from the germline V gene are MNHEY and SVGAGI. Trimming removed 8 bases at V and 2 bases at J, with 10 bases between. The CDR3 has 13 residues. The CDR3 coding sequence is TGTGCCAGCTCTGCAATGCCCAAAAACATTCAGTACTTC. This codes for CASSAMPKNIQYF.

This sequence joins TRBV7-8 and TRBJ2-1, with D maybe TRBD1 (6 bases). Deletions cut 5 bases from V and 9 bases from J, with 14 bases between. CDR1 is SGHVS and CDR2 is FQNEAQ in the germline V gene. This CDR3 has 13 residues. CDR3 sequence (DNA): TGTGCCAGCAGCCCGGTGGGGGCGAGTGAGCAGTTCTTC. Translating it yields CASSPVGASEQFF.

This sequence joins TRBV30 and TRBJ1-4; D possibly corresponds to TRBD1 (5 bases). CDR3 size: 11 residues. The germline V and J ends were trimmed by 0 bases and 14 bases, with 10 bases remaining between them. Germline CDR1 GTSNPN, CDR2 SVGIG (reference sequence). CDR3 residues: CAWSVGQLLFF. Here the CDR3 DNA reads TGTGCCTGGAGTGTGGGGCAGTTGCTGTTTTTT. Full variable domain (outside the CDR3, taken from reference TRBV30 and TRBJ1-4): SQTIHQWPATLVQPVGSPLSLECTVEGTSNPNLYWYRQAAGRGLQLLFYSVGIGQISSEVPQNLSASRPQDRQFILSSKKLLLSDSGFYLCAWSVGQLLFFGSGTQLSVL.

The chain joins TRBV19 to TRBJ2-2; perhaps TRBD2 as D (6 bases). From germline, CDR1 is LNHDA and CDR2 SQIVND (reference sequence). The CDR3 is 12 residues long. The V gene lost 10 bases and the J gene lost 4 bases, with 10 bases spanning the gap. CDR3 nucleotide sequence: TGTGCCACCGGGACTGTCACCGGGGAGCTGTTTTTT. It translates to CATGTVTGELFF.